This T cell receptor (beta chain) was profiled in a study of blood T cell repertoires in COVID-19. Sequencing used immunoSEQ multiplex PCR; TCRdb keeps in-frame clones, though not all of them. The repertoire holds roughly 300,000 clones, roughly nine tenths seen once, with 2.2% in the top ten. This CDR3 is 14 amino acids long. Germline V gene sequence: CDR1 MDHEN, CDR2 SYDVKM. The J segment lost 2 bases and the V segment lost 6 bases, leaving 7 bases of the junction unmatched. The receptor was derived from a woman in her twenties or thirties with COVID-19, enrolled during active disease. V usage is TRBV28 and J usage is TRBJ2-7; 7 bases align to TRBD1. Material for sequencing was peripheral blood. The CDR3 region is CASRPLTGAYEQYF. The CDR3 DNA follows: TGTGCCAGCAGACCCCTCACAGGGGCCTACGAGCAGTACTTC.